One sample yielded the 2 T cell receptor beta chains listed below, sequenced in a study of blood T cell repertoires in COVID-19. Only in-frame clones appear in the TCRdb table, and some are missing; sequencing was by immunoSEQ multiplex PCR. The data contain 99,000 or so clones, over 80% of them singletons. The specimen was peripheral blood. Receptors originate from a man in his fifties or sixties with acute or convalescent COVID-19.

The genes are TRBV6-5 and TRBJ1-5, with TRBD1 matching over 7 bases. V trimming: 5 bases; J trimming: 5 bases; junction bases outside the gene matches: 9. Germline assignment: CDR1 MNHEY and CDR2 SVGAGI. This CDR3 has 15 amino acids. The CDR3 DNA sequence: TGTGCCAGCAGTACGACGACAGGGCCTTATCAGCCCCAGCATTTT. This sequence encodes CASSTTTGPYQPQHF.

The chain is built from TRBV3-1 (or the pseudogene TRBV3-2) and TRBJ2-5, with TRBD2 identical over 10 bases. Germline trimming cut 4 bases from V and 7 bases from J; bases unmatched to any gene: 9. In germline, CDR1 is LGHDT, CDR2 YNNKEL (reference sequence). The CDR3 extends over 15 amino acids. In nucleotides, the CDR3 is TGTGCCAGCAGCCCGTTAGCGGGAGGCACCTCGACCCAGTACTTC. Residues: CASSPLAGGTSTQYF.